The 7 T cell receptor beta chains presented below share a single source sample, sequenced in a study of radiation and T cells in renal cell carcinoma. Data came from immunoSEQ multiplex PCR; TCRdb stores just in-frame clones and leaves some out. The profile shows tens of thousands of clones, 65% to 90% of them singletons. Time point given: blood 2 weeks post-SBRT. Treatment in this sample: 15 Gy SBRT to primary tumor, nephrectomy 4 weeks later. This sample comprised blood, obtained from a patient whose treatment included radiotherapy and nephrectomy. The receptors stem from a woman aged 45-65 years with renal cell carcinoma.

The V gene is TRBV6-4, the J gene TRBJ1-5; D gene unclear. The CDR3 consists of 13 residues. V was shortened by 0 bases and J by 4 bases, with 4 bases between the two germline ends. Germline V gene data show CDR1 as MRHNA and CDR2 as SNTAGT. CDR3 loop: CASSDSANQPQHF. The CDR3, as DNA: TGTGCCAGCAGTGACTCTGCGAATCAGCCCCAGCATTTT.

The genes are TRBV7-3 and TRBJ2-1, with D possibly being TRBD2 (5 bases). V lost 5 bases to trimming and J lost 0 bases, with 17 bases between them. Looked up from germline, CDR1 is SGHTA and CDR2 is FQGTGA. This CDR3 spans 17 amino acids. CDR3 amino acids: CASSPLKRLSSYNEQFF. DNA of the CDR3: TGTGCCAGCAGCCCCCTGAAGCGGTTGAGCTCCTACAATGAGCAGTTCTTC.

This clone was seen a handful of times. The V gene is TRBV2, the J gene TRBJ2-3; TRBD1 might be the D (6 bases). Germline V gives CDR1 SNHLY, CDR2 FYNNEI. The CDR3 is 14 amino acids. V lost 7 bases and J lost 2, with 13 bases in between. CDR3 sequence reads: CASKGDTTTDTQYF. In DNA form, the CDR3 reads TGTGCCAGCAAGGGGGACACTACCACAGATACGCAGTATTTT.

The chain carries TRBV10-3 and TRBJ2-3, with a possible D match to TRBD2 (5 bases). Germline CDR1 and CDR2: ENHRY and SYGVKD. The V and J ends lost 4 bases and 0 bases respectively, with 14 bases between them. This CDR3 contains 16 residues. CDR3 bases: TGTGCCATCAGTGTTGGTCGGGGTCCGAGCACAGATACGCAGTATTTT. It translates to CAISVGRGPSTDTQYF.

This clone was recorded once. The chain has TRBV5-1 and TRBJ2-7; D is perhaps TRBD1 or TRBD2 (5 bases each). Germline CDR1 SGHRS, CDR2 YFSETQ. This CDR3 comprises 14 residues. With 1 base removed from V and 5 bases from J, the gap between germline ends came to 13 bases. CDR3 loop: CASSLRSGSDEQYF. DNA of the CDR3: TGCGCCAGCAGCTTGAGGTCAGGGAGCGACGAGCAGTACTTC.

The rearrangement joins TRBV7-5 to TRBJ2-7; whether TRBD1, the table's D call, matches the DNA was not checked. TRBV7-5 is termed a pseudogene. The CDR3 loop spans 11 amino acids. The CDR3 region is CARRKQDEQYF. The CDR3 nucleotides are TGTGCCAGAAGAAAGCAGGACGAGCAGTACTTC.

This chain joins TRBV10-3 and TRBJ1-1; no reliable D call. CDR3 size: 14 residues. Trimming took off 0 bases at V and 8 bases at J, with 13 bases between the two ends. Per germline, CDR1 ENHRY and CDR2 SYGVKD. The CDR3: CAISESAVGEEAFF. The CDR3, as DNA: TGTGCCATCAGTGAGTCGGCAGTCGGGGAGGAAGCTTTCTTT.